This T cell receptor (beta chain) was profiled in a study of blood T cell repertoires in COVID-19. Overall study: Donors in the United States, Italy and Spain gave samples during acute or convalescent COVID-19.

Germline CDR1 is LGHDT and CDR2 is YNNKEL (reference sequence). Trimming shortened V by 3 bases and J by 9 bases, and 17 bases separated the two germline ends. CDR3 length: 14 amino acids. Sequenced by immunoSEQ multiplex PCR; TCRdb stores in-frame clones only, minus some. The sample records about 58,000 clones, about 89% being singletons. The clonotype comes from a woman aged 60 to 75 with active COVID-19. Sequencing was performed on peripheral blood. The chain couples TRBV3-1 (or the pseudogene TRBV3-2) to TRBJ2-5, with D possibly TRBD2 on 5 matching bases. CDR3 bases: TGTGCCAGCAGCCAGGGTTCGGGGAGAAAGCCCCAGTACTTC. The encoded protein is CASSQGSGRKPQYF.